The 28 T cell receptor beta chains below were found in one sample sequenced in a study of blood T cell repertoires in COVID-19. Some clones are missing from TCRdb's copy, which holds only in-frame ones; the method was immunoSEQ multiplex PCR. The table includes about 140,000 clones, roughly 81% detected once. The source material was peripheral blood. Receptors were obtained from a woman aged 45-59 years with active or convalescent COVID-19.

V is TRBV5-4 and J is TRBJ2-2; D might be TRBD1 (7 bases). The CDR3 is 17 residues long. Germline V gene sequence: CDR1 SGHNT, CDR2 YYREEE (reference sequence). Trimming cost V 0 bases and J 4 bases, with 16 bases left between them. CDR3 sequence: CASSLDLKQGGTGELFF. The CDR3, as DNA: TGTGCCAGCAGCTTGGACCTTAAGCAGGGGGGCACCGGGGAGCTGTTTTTT.

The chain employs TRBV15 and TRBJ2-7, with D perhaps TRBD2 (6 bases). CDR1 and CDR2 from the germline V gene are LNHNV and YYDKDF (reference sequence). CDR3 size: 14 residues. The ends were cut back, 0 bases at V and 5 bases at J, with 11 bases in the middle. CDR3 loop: CATSRDWGTHEQYF. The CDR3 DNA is TGTGCCACCAGCAGAGATTGGGGGACTCACGAGCAGTACTTC.

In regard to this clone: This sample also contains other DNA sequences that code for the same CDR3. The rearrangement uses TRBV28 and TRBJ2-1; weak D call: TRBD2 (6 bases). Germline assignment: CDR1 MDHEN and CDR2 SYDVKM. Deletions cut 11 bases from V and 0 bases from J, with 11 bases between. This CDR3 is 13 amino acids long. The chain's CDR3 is CASGDSSYNEQFF. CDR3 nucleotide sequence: TGTGCCTCGGGAGACAGCTCCTACAATGAGCAGTTCTTC. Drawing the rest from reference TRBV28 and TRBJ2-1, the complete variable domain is DVKVTQSSRYLVKRTGEKVFLECVQDMDHENMFWYRQDPGLGLRLIYFSYDVKMKEKGDIPEGYSVSREKKERFSLILESASTNQTSMYLCASGDSSYNEQFFGPGTRLTVL.

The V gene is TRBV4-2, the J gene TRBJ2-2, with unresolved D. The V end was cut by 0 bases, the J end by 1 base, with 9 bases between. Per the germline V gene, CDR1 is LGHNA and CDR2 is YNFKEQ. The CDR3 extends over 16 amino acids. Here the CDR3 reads CASSQDAFGNTGELFF. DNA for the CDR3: TGTGCCAGCAGCCAAGATGCTTTCGGGAACACCGGGGAGCTGTTTTTT.

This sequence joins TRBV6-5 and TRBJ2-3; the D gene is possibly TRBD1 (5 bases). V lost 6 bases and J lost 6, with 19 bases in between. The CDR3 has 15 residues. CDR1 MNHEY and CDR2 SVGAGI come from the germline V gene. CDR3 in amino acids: CASRLAWQGYDTQYF. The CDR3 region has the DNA TGTGCCAGCAGGTTAGCCTGGCAGGGTTACGATACGCAGTATTTT.

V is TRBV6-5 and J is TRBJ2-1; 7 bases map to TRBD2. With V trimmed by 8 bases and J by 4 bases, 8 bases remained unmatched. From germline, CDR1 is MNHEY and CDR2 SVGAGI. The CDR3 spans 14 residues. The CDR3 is CASRDYLGYNEQFF. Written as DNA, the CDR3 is TGTGCCAGCCGGGACTACCTAGGGTACAATGAGCAGTTCTTC.

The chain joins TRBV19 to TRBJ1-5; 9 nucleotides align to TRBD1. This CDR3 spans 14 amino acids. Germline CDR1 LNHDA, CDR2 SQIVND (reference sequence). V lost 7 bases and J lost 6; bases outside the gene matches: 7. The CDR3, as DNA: TGTGCCAGTAAACCGGGACAGGGTACTCAGCCCCAGCATTTT. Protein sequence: CASKPGQGTQPQHF.

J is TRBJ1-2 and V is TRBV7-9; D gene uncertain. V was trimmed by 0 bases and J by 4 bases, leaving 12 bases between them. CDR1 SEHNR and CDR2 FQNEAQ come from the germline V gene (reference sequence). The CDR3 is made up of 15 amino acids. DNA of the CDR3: TGTGCCAGCAGCTTAGCCCAGGCAATCGCCTATGGCTACACCTTC. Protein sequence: CASSLAQAIAYGYTF.

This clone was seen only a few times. The CDR3 protein is CASSPRTGEDGYTF. CDR3 bases: TGTGCCAGTAGTCCCCGGACAGGGGAGGATGGCTACACCTTC. The rearrangement joins TRBV19 to TRBJ1-2; 9 nucleotides line up with TRBD1. This CDR3 is 14 amino acids long. Germline values: CDR1 LNHDA, CDR2 SQIVND (reference sequence). J lost 6 bases, V lost 5 bases, and 7 bases had no gene match.

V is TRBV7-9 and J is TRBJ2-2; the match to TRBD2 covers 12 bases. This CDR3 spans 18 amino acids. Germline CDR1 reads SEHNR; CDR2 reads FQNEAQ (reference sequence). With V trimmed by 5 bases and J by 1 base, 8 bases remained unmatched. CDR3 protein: CASSRLAGADLNTGELFF. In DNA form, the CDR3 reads TGTGCCAGCAGCCGACTAGCGGGAGCCGACCTGAACACCGGGGAGCTGTTTTTT.

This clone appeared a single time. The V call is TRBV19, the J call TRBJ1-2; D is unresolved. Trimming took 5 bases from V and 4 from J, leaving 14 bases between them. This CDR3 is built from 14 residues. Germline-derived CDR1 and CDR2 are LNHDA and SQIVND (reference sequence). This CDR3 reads CASSGLGSSYGYTF. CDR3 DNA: TGTGCCAGTAGTGGGTTGGGCAGCTCCTATGGCTACACCTTC.

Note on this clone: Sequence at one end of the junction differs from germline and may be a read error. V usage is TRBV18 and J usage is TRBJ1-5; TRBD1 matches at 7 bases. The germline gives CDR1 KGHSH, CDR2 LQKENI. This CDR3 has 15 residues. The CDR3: CASSPEGAVNQAQHF. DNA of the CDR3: TGTGCCAGCTCACCAGAGGGGGCCGTTAATCAGGCCCAGCATTTT.

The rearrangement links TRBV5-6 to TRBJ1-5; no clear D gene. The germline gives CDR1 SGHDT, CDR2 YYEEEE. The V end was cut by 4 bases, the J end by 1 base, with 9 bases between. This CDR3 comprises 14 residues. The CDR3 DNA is TGTGCCAGCAGCGTGGCCGGGAGCAATCAGCCCCAGCATTTT. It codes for CASSVAGSNQPQHF.

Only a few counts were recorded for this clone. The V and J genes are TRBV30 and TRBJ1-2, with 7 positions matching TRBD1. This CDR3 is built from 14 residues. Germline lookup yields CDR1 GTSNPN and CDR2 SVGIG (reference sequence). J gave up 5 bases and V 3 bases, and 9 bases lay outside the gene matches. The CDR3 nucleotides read TGTGCCTGGAGCGCCGGGACAGAAACTTATGGCTACACCTTC. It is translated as CAWSAGTETYGYTF.

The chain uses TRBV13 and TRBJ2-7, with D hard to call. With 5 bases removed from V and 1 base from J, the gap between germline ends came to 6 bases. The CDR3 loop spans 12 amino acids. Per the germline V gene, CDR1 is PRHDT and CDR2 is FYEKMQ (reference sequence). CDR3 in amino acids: CASSRRSYEQYF. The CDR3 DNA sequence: TGTGCCAGCAGCCGTCGGTCCTACGAGCAGTACTTC.

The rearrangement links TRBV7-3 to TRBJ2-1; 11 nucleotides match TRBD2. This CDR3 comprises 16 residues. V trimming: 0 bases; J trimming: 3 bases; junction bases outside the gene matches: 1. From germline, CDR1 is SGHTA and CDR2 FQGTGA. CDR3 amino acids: CASSLTGLAGYNEQFF. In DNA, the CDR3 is TGTGCCAGCAGCTTAACCGGACTAGCGGGCTACAATGAGCAGTTCTTC. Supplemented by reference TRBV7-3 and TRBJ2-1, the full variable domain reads GAGVSQTPSNKVTEKGKYVELRCDPISGHTALYWYRQSLGQGPEFLIYFQGTGAADDSGLPNDRFFAVRPEGSVSTLKIQRTERGDSAVYLCASSLTGLAGYNEQFFGPGTRLTVL.

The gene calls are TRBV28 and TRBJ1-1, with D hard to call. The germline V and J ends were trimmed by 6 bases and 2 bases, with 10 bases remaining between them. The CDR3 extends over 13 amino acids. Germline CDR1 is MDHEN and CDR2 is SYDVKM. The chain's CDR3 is CASSPGRNTEAFF. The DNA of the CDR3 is TGTGCCAGCAGCCCAGGCCGAAACACTGAAGCTTTCTTT.

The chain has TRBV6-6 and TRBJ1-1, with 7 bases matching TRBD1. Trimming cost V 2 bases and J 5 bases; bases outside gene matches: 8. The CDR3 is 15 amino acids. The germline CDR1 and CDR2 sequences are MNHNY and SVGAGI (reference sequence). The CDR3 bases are TGTGCCAGCAGTTACCAACCACAGGGGAGGACTGAAGCTTTCTTT. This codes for CASSYQPQGRTEAFF.

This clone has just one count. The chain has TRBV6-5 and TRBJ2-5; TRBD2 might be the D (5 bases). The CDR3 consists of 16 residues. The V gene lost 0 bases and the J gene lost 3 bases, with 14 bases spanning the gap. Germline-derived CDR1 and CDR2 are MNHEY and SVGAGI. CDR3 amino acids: CASSYSRRGAKETQYF. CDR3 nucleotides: TGTGCCAGCAGTTACTCCCGCCGGGGTGCGAAAGAGACCCAGTACTTC.

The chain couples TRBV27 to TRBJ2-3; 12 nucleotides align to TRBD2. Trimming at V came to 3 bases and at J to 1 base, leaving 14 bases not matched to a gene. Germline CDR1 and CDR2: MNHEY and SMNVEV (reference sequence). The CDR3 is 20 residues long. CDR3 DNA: TGTGCCAGCAGTTTTTGGGGGAGTTTACTAGCGGGGGGACGCACAGATACGCAGTATTTT. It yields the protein CASSFWGSLLAGGRTDTQYF.

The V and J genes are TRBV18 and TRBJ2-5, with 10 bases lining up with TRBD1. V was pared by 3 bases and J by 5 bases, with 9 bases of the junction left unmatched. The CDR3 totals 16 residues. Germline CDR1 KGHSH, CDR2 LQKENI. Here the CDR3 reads CASSPSTGQGPETQYF. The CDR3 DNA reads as TGTGCCAGCTCACCGTCTACGGGACAGGGGCCTGAGACCCAGTACTTC. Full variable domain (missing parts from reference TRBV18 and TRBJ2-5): NAGVMQNPRHLVRRRGQEARLRCSPMKGHSHVYWYRQLPEEGLKFMVYLQKENIIDESGMPKERFSAEFPKEGPSILRIQQVVRGDSAAYFCASSPSTGQGPETQYFGPGTRLLVL.

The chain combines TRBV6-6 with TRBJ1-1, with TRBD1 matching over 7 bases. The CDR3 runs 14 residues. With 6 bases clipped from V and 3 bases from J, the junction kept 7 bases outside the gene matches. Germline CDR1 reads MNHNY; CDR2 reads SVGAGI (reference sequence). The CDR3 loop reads CASRIDRVDTEAFF. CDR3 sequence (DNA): TGTGCCAGCAGAATCGACAGGGTAGACACTGAAGCTTTCTTT.

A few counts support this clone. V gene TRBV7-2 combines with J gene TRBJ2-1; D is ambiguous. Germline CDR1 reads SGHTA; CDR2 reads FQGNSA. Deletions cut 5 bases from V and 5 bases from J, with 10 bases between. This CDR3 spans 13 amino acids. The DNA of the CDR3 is TGTGCCAGCAGCCCCAGCGCCAACAATGAGCAGTTCTTC. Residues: CASSPSANNEQFF.

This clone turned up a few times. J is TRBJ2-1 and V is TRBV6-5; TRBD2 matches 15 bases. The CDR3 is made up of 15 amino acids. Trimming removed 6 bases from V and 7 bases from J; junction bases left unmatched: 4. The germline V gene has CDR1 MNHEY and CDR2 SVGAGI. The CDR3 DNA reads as TGTGCCAGCAGCGAGGGACTAGCGGGGGGAAATGAGCAGTTCTTC. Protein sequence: CASSEGLAGGNEQFF.

CDR3 region: CASSLTGTNQPQHF. For the CDR3, the DNA is TGTGCCAGCAGTTTAACAGGGACCAATCAGCCCCAGCATTTT. The chain couples TRBV28 to TRBJ1-5, with a tentative D call TRBD1 (6 bases). The V gene lost 2 bases and the J gene lost 3 bases, with 8 bases spanning the gap. This CDR3 is built from 14 residues. CDR1 is MDHEN, CDR2 SYDVKM, per germline.

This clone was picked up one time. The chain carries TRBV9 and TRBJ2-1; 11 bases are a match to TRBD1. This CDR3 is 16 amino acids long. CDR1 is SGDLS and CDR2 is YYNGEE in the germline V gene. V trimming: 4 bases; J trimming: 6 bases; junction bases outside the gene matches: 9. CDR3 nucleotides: TGTGCCAGCAGCCCTCGACTCGGGACAGGGGGCAATGAGCAGTTCTTC. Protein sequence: CASSPRLGTGGNEQFF.

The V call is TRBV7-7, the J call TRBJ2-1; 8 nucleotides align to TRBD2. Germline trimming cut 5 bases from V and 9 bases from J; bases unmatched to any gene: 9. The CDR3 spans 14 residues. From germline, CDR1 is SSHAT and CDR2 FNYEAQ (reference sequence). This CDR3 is CASSRREGGGEQFF. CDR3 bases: TGTGCCAGCAGCCGTCGGGAGGGAGGGGGTGAGCAGTTCTTC.

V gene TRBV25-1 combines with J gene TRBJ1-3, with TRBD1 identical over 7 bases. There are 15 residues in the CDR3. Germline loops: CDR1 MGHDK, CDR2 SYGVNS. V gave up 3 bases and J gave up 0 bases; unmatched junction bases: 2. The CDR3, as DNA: TGTGCCAGCAGTGATAGACAGGGCTCTGGAAACACCATATATTTT. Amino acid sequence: CASSDRQGSGNTIYF.